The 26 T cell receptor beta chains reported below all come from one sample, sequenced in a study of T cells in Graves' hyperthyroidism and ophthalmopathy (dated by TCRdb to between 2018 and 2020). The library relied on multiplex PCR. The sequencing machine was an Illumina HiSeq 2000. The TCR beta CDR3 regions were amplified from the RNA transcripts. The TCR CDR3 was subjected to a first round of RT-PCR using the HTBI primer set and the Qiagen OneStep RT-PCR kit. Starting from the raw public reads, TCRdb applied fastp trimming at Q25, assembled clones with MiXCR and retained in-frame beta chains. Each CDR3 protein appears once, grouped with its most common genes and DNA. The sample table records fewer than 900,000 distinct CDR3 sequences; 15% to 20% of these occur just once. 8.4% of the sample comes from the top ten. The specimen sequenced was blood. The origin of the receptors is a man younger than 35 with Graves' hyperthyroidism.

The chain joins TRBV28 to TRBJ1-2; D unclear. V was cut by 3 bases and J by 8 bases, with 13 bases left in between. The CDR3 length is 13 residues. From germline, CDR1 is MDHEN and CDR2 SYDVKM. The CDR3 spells CASSLSRTEGYTF. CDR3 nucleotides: TGTGCCAGCAGTTTGAGCAGGACGGAGGGCTACACCTTC.

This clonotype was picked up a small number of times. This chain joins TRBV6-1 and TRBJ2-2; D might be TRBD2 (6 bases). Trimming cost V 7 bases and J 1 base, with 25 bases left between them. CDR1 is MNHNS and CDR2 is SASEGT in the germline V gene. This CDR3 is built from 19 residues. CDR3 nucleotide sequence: TGTGCCAGCACTCCGCCGGTGGGGTTAAAGACTAGGAACACCGGGGAGCTGTTTTTT. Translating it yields CASTPPVGLKTRNTGELFF.

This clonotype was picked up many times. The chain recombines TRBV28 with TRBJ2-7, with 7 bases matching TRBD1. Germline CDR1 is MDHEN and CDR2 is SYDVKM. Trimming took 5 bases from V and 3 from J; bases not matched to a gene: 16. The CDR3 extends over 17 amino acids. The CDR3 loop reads CASSTLDRASQNYEQYF. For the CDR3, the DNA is TGTGCCAGCAGTACCCTCGACAGGGCTTCCCAAAACTACGAGCAGTACTTC.

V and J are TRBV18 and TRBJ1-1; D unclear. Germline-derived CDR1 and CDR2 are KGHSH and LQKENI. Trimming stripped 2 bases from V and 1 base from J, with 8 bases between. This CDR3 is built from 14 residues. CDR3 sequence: CASSPEGGNTEAFF. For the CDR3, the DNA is TGTGCCAGCTCACCAGAGGGAGGGAACACTGAAGCTTTCTTT.

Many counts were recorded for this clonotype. The CDR3 loop reads CASSQPPTDTQYF. CDR3 nucleotide sequence: TGTGCCAGCAGCCAGCCTCCAACAGATACGCAGTATTTT. The rearrangement joins TRBV3-1 to TRBJ2-3; D gene unclear. CDR1 and CDR2 (germline): LGHDT, YNNKEL (reference sequence). Trimming stripped 3 bases from V and 3 bases from J, with 7 bases between. CDR3 length equals 13 residues.

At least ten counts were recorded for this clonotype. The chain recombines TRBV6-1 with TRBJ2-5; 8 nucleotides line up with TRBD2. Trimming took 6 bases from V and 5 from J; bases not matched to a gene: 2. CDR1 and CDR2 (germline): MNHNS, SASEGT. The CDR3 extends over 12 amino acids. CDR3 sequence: CASSGGGETQYF. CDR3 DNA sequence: TGTGCCAGCAGCGGGGGGGGGGAGACCCAGTACTTC.

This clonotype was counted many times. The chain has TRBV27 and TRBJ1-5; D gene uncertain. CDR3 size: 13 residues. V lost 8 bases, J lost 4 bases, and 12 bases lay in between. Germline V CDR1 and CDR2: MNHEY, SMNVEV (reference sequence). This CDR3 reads CASSHGGNQPQHF. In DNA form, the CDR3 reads TGTGCCAGCTCCCACGGAGGGAATCAGCCCCAGCATTTT.

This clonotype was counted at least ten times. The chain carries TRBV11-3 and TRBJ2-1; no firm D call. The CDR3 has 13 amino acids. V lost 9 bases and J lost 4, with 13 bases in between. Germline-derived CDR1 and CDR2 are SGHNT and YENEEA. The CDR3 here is CASTPSPYNEQFF. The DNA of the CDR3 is TGTGCCAGTACCCCTTCCCCATACAATGAGCAGTTCTTC.

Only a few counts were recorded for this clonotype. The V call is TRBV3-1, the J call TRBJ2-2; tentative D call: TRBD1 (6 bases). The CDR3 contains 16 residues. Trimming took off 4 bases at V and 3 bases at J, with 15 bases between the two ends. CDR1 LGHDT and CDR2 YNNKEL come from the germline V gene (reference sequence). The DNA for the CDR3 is TGTGCCAGCAGCCCCCGAACAGGGTGGGACACCGGGGAGCTGTTTTTT. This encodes CASSPRTGWDTGELFF.

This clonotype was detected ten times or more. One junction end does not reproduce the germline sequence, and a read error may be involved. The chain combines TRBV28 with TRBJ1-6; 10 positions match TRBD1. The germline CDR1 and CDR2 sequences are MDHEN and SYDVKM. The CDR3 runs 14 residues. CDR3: CAGRDRGYNSPLHF. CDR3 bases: TGTGCCGGCAGGGACAGGGGCTATAATTCACCCCTCCACTTT.

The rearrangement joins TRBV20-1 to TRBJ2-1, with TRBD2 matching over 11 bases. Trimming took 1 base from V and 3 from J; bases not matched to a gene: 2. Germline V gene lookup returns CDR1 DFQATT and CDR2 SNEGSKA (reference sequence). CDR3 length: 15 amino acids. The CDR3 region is CSARAGTSGYNEQFF. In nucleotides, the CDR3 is TGCAGTGCTAGAGCCGGGACTAGCGGCTACAATGAGCAGTTCTTC.

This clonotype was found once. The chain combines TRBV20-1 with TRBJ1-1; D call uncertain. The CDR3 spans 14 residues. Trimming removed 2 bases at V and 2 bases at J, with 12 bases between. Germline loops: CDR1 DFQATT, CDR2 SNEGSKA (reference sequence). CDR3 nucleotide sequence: TGCAGTGCTAGACACCTGGTCCTCAACACTGAAGCTTTCTTT. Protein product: CSARHLVLNTEAFF.

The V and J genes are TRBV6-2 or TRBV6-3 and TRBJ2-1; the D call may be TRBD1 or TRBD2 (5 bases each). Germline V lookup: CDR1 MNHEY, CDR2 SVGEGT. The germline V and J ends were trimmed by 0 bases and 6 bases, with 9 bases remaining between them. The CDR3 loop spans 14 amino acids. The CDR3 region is CASSYSPGTNEQFF. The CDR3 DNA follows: TGTGCCAGCAGTTACTCCCCAGGGACCAATGAGCAGTTCTTC.

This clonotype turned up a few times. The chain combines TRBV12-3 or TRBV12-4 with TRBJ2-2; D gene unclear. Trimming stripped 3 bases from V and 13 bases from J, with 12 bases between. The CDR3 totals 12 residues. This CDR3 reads CASSFYTFLLFF. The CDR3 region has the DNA TGTGCCAGCAGTTTTTACACGTTCTTGCTGTTTTTT.

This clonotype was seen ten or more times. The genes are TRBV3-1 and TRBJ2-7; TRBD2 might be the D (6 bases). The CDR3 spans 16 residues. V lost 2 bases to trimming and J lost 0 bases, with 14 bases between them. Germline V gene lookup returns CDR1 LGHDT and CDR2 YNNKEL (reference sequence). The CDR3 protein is CASSQMGGLSSYEQYF. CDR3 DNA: TGTGCCAGCAGCCAAATGGGGGGTTTGTCCTCCTACGAGCAGTACTTC.

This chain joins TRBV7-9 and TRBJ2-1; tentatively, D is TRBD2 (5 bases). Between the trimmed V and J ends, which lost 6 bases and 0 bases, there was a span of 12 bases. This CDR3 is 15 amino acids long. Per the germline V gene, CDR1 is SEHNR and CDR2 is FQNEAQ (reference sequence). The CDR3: CASSGGADSYNEQFF. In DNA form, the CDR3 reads TGTGCCAGCAGTGGAGGAGCGGACTCCTACAATGAGCAGTTCTTC.

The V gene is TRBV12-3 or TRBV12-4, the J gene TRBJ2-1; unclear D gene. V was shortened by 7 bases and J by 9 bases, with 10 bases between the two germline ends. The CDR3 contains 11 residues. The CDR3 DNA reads TGTGCCAGCAAAGTTCTTGGTGAGCAGTTCTTC. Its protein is CASKVLGEQFF.

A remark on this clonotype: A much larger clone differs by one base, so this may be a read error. This CDR3 is CASSYSRVSYEQNF. Written as DNA, the CDR3 is TGTGCCAGCAGTTACTCACGGGTTTCCTACGAGCAGAACTTC. The rearrangement uses TRBV6-2 or TRBV6-3 and TRBJ2-7; no reliable D call. The CDR3 extends over 14 amino acids. The germline V gene has CDR1 MNHEY and CDR2 SVGEGT.

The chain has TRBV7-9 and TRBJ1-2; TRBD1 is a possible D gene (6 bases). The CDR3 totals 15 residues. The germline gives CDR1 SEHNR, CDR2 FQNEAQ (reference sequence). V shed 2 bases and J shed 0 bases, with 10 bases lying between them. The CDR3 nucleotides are TGTGCCAGCAGCTTACGGGACATGCCTAACTATGGCTACACCTTC. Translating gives CASSLRDMPNYGYTF.

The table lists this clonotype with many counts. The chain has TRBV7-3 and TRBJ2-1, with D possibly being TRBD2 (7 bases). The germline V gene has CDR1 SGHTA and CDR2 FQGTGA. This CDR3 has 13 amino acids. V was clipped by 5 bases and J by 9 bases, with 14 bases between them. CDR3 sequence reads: CASSPLGGGEQFF. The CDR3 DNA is TGTGCCAGCAGCCCCCTGGGAGGGGGTGAGCAGTTCTTC.

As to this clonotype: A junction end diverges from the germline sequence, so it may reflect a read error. The CDR3 nucleotides are TGCAGTGCCAGAGATCAGGGGCGGCTTGGGGAGCAGTACTTC. It translates to CSARDQGRLGEQYF. V usage is TRBV20-1 and J usage is TRBJ2-7; D might be TRBD1 (6 bases). The germline gives CDR1 DFQATT, CDR2 SNEGSKA (reference sequence). The CDR3 extends over 14 amino acids.

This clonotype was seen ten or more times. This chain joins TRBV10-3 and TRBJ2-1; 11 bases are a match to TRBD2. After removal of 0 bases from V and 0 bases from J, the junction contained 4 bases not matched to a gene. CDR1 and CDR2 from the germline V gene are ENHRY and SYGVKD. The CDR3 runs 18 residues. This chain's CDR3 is CAISESLAGVSSYNEQFF. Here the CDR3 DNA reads TGTGCCATCAGTGAGTCACTAGCGGGAGTGAGCTCCTACAATGAGCAGTTCTTC.

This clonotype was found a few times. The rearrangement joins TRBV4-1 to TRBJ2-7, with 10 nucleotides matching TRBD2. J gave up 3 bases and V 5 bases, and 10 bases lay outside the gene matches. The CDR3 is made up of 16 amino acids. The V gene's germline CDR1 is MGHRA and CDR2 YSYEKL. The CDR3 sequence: CASSNPGLAGDYEQYF. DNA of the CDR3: TGCGCCAGCAGCAACCCCGGGCTAGCGGGAGACTACGAGCAGTACTTC.

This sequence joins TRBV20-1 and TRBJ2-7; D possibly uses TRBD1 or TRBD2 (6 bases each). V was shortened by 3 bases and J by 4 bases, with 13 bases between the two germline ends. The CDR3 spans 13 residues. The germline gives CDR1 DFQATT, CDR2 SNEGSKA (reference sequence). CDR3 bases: TGCAGTGCTAGGTTTGGGGGGCAATACGAGCAGTACTTC. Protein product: CSARFGGQYEQYF.

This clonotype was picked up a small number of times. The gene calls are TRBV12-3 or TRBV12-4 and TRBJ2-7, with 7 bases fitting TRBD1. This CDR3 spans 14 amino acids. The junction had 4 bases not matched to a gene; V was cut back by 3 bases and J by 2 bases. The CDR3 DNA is TGTGCCAGCAGTTTCGACAGGGTGACCTACGAGCAGTACTTC. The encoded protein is CASSFDRVTYEQYF.

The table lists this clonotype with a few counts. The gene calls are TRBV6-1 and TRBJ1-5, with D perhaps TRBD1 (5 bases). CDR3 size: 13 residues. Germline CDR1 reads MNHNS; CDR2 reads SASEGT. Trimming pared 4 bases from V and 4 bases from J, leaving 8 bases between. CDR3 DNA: TGTGCCAGCAGTGTCGGGGCAAATCAGCCCCAGCATTTT. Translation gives CASSVGANQPQHF.